This entry features one TCR beta chain sequence. Under the authors' procedure: Estimates of nucleated cell counts were drawn from the amplification of reference gene primers. TCRdb's copy holds only in-frame clones and misses some; the assay was immunoSEQ multiplex PCR. V and J calls and clone size are as listed in that table; D and trimming were resolved from the DNA. The sample consists of fewer than 650,000 clones, about 89% of them appearing once. These data come from a study of blood T cell repertoires in COVID-19. Study as a whole: Donors in the United States, Italy and Spain gave samples during acute or convalescent COVID-19. The analysed material was cDNA or gDNA that came from T cells, B-cell-depleted T cells, or PBMCs.

Patients from Seattle were sampled longitudinally, starting during active infection. Losses at the gene ends were 1 base for V and 1 base for J; bases not matched to a gene: 2. The CDR3 runs to 15 residues. Germline V gene sequence: CDR1 SGHRS, CDR2 YFSETQ. Sequencing was performed on peripheral blood. This rearrangement joins TRBV5-1 to TRBJ2-7, with 10 nucleotides matching TRBD2. The TCR comes from a woman aged 45-65 years with COVID-19, enrolled during active disease. The CDR3: CASSLILAGSYEQYF. The CDR3 nucleotides are TGCGCCAGCAGCTTGATACTAGCGGGGTCCTACGAGCAGTACTTC.